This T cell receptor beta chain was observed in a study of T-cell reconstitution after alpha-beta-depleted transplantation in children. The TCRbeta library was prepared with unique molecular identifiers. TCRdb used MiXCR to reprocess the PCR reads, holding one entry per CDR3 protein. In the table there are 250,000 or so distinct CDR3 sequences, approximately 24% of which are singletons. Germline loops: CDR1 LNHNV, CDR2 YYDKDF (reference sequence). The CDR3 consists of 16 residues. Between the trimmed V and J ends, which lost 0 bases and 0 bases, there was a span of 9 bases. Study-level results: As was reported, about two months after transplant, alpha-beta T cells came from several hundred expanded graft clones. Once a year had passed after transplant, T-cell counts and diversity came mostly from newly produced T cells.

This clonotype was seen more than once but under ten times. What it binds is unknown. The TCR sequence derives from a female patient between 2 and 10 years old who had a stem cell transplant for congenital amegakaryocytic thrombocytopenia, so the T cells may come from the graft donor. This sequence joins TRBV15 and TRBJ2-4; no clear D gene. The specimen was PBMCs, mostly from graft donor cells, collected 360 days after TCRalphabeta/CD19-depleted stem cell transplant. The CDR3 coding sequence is TGTGCCACCAGCAGAGATAACCCAGGAGCCAAAAACATTCAGTACTTC. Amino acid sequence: CATSRDNPGAKNIQYF.